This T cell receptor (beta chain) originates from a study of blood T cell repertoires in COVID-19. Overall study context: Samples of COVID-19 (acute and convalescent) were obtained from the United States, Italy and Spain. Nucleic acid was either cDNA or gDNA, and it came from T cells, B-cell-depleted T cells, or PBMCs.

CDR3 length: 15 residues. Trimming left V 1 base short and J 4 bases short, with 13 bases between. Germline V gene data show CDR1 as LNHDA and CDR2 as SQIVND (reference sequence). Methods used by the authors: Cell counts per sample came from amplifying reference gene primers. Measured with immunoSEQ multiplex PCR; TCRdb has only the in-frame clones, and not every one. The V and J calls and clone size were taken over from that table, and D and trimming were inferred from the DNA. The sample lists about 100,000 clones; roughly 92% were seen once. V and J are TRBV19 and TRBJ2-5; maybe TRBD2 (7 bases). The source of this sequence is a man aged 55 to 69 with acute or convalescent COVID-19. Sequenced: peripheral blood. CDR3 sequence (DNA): TGTGCCAGTAGTATAGGGGGGGGGCTCCGAGAGACCCAGTACTTC. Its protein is CASSIGGGLRETQYF. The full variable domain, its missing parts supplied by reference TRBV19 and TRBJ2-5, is DGGITQSPKYLFRKEGQNVTLSCEQNLNHDAMYWYRQDPGQGLRLIYYSQIVNDFQKGDIAEGYSVSREKKESFPLTVTSAQKNPTAFYLCASSIGGGLRETQYFGPGTRLLVL.